One and the same sample provided the 2 T cell receptor beta chains below, sequenced in a study of identical twins. From the 5' RACE reads, TCRdb called clonotypes with MiXCR, one entry per CDR3 protein. Of about 240,000 distinct CDR3 sequences in the sample, about 11% were seen once. Material: memory T cells sorted from blood. The receptors stem from a middle-aged man in good health.

This clonotype was counted at least ten times. The rearrangement uses TRBV20-1 and TRBJ2-7, with no clear D. The CDR3 is 13 amino acids. Germline lookup yields CDR1 DFQATT and CDR2 SNEGSKA (reference sequence). V dropped 6 bases and J dropped 3 bases, with 15 bases sitting between them. The CDR3 loop is CSAPGIRDYEQYF. DNA of the CDR3: TGCAGTGCCCCTGGGATTAGGGACTACGAGCAGTACTTC.

The chain uses TRBV12-3 or TRBV12-4 and TRBJ1-2; no reliable D call. Trimming removed 2 bases at V and 4 bases at J, with 14 bases between. This CDR3 is 15 amino acids long. CDR3 protein: CASSLTGVGLYGYTF. The CDR3 bases are TGTGCCAGCAGTTTAACCGGGGTCGGCCTCTATGGCTACACCTTC.